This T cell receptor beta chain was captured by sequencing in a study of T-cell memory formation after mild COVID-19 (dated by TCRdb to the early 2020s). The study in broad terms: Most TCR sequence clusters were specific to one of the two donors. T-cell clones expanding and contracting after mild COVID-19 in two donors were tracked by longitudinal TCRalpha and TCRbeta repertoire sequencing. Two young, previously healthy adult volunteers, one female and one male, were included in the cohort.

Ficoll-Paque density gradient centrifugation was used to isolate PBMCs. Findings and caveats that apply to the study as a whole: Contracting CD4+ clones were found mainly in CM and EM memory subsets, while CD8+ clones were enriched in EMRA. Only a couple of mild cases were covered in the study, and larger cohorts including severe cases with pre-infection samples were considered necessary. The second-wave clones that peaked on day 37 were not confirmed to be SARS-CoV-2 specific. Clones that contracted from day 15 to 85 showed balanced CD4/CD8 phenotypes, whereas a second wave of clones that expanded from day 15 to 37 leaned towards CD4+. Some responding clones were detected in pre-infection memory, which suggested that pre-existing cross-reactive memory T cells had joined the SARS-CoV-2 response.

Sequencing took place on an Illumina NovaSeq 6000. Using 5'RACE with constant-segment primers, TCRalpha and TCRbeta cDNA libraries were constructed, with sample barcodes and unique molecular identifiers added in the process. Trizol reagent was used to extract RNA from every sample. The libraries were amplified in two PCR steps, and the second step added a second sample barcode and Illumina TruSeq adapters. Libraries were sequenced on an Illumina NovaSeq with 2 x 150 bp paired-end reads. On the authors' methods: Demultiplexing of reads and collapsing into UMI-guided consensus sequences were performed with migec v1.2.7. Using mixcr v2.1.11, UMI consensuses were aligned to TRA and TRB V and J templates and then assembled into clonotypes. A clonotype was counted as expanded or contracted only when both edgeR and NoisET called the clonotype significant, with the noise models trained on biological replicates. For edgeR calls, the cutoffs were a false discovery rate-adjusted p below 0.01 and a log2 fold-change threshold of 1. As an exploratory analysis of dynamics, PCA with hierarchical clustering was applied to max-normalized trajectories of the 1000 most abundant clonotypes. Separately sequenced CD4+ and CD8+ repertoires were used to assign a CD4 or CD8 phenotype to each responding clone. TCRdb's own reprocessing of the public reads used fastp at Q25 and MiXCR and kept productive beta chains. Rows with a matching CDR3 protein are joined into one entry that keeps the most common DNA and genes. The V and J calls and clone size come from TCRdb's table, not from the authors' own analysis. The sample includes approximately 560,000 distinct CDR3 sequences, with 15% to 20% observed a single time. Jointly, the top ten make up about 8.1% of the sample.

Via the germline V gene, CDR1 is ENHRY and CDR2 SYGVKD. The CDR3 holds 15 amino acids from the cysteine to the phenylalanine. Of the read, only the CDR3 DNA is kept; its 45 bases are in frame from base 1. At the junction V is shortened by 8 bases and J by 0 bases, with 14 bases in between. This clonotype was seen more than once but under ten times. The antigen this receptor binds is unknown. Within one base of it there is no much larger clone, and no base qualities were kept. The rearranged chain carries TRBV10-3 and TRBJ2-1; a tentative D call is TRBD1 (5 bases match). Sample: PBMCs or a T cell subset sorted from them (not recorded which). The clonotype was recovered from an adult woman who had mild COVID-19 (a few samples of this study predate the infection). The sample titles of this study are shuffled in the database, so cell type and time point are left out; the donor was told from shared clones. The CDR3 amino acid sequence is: CAISGITSSYNEQFF. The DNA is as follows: TGTGCCATCTCAGGGATAACAAGCTCCTACAATGAGCAGTTCTTC.